This T cell receptor beta chain was sequenced for a study of breast tumors, draining lymph nodes, adjacent tissues. TCRdb used MiXCR to reprocess the multiplex PCR reads, holding one entry per CDR3 protein. The sample contains about 140,000 distinct CDR3 sequences, about 31% of which appear only once. V lost 3 bases to trimming and J lost 3 bases, with 8 bases between them. CDR3 length: 13 amino acids. The V gene's germline CDR1 is MGHRA and CDR2 YSYEKL. General study points: Compared with lymph nodes, tumors were less diverse; compared with nontumor tissue, more. Tumor T cell lymph node origin was a supported hypothesis, not proven. Luminal-like breast cancer showed significantly higher tumor–nontumor repertoire similarity than basal-like. Data fit most tumor T cells coming from lymph node, expanding in tumor.

The lymph nodes were axillary draining lymph nodes from breast cancer patients. This clonotype has ten or more counts. Its target is not known. The sequencing sample was made of axillary lymph node tissue. This receptor was obtained from a female donor with breast cancer. Some clones in this sample may be carry-over from other donors' samples. The rearrangement links TRBV4-1 to TRBJ1-2, with a possible D match to TRBD1 (6 bases). CDR3 residues: CASSHGTYYGYTF. In DNA, the CDR3 is TGCGCCAGCAGCCATGGGACATACTATGGCTACACCTTC.